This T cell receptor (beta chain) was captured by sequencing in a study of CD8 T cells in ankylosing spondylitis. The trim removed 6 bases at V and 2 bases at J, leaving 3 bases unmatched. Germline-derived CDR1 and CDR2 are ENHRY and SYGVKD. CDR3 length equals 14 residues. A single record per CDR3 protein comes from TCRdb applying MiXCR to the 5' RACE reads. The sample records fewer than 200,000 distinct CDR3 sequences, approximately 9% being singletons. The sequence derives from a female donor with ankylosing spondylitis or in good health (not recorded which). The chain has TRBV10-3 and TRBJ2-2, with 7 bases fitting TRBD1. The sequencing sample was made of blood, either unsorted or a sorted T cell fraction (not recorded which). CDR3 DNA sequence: TGTGCCATCAGCGACAGGGTTAACACCGGGGAGCTGTTTTTT. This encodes CAISDRVNTGELFF.